This T cell receptor (beta chain) appears in the sequencing data of a study of human T cells and chemical hapten exposure (dated by TCRdb to the early 2020s). Broadly, across the study: For sensitization, 2% DPC in acetone was applied to a roughly 2 cm by roughly 2 cm area of upper inner arm skin. Patients additionally received weekly therapeutic DPC doses to the scalp throughout the roughly 23-week study period. Patch testing on the upper back used Finn chambers containing 0.01% DPC, with scoring done after 6 days according to International Contact Dermatitis Research Group standards. Alopecia areata with under or over 50% scalp involvement, alopecia totalis and alopecia universalis were represented in the patient cohort, which was mostly female. The libraries were sequenced as a pool, and the TCR yield per sample differed mostly because of small variations in library volumes within the pool. In alopecia patients, the study followed how the peripheral blood TCR repertoire changed in vivo over primary and secondary sensitization to diphenylcyclopropenone (DPC), a hapten. Patient blood was sampled pre-sensitization (week 0) and at 2, 6 and about 24 weeks after DPC sensitization. Around 29 alopecia patients provided blood for TCR sequencing at one to four time points (pre-sensitization, 2, 6 and 24 weeks).

Spanning cysteine to phenylalanine, the CDR3 consists of 17 amino acids. Just CDR3 DNA is preserved here, 51 bases in frame from base 1. The germline V and J ends show losses of 0 bases and 5 bases respectively, and no gene match explains 13 bases of the junction. The germline V gene provides CDR1 SGDLS and CDR2 YYNGEE. The paper's findings and limits, for the study overall: Because every patient had alopecia, a presumed autoimmune disease, the patients' immune response might differ from that of healthy individuals. Patch test score correlated positively with the number of PT1 expanded TCRs, reaching significance at thresholds 8, 16 and 32 but not at 4. Significantly more large CDR3 similarity clusters were formed by expanded TCRs than by pre-sensitization or healthy control sets, consistent with antigen-driven responses. DPC sensitization did not change how many TCRs were above 1 in 1000 frequency, and no evidence was found of alterations in global repertoire structure. Repeated subsampling changed both the strength of the expansion versus patch-test correlation and the threshold at which the correlation became significant.

The sample holds many counts of this clonotype. The clone's antigen remains unknown. No much larger clonotype is one base removed from it; base qualities were not supplied. Libraries were made using RACE. The listed sequencing device is NextSeq 500. During library preparation, unique molecular identifiers were attached to individual cDNA molecules so that TCRs could be counted quantitatively and reproducibly. For every blood RNA sample, sequencing covered both the TCR alpha and TCR beta chains. The study's own analysis went as follows. The median number of TCRs per sample was roughly 94,000, ranging from roughly 23,224 to 700,000. The Decombinator software suite was used to annotate the V, J and CDR3 of the TCR reads. For the PS versus PT1 abundance plots, all samples were subsampled to the same number of TCRs (28,000). Expanded TCRs were defined as absent before sensitization and observed at least eight times at the 2-week time point. TCRdb redid the processing of the public reads, applying fastp at Q25 and MiXCR, and retained in-frame beta chains. One record per CDR3 amino acid sequence lists the most common genes and DNA. The V and J calls come from TCRdb's annotation, not from the publication. The sample table lists around 340,000 distinct CDR3 sequences, around 7% of them with a count of one. Jointly, the top ten make up 7.5% to 9% of the sample.

Explained via the paper, the time point label denotes: patch test 1, 2 weeks after DPC sensitization. The sample's treatment or condition label, decoded: therapeutic diphenylcyclopropenone sensitization with weekly scalp DPC. At every patch-test visit, the blood draw took place before the patch test was put on. Patients were eligible if aged 18 to 70, diagnosed with alopecia and judged suitable for DPC therapy, and pregnant patients were excluded. Total RNA was isolated from unfractionated whole blood collected in Tempus Blood RNA tubes. The clonotype comes from a woman aged 18 to 35 with alopecia areata. Some clones in this sample may be carry-over from other donors' samples. The sequencing used whole blood, collected in connection with sensitization to the hapten diphenylcyclopropenone (DPC). The V and J segments used are TRBV9 and TRBJ2-7; 8 central nucleotides agree with TRBD1. The CDR3 reads as follows: CASSVGRTGLFVDEQYF. The sequenced DNA is TGTGCCAGCAGCGTAGGAAGGACAGGGCTATTTGTGGACGAGCAGTACTTC.